The T cell receptor (beta chain) described here comes from a study of T cell responses to AZD1222 COVID-19 vaccine. Study overall: Pooling covered second doses at about 4 or about 12 weeks.

Germline-derived CDR1 and CDR2 are LGHDT and YNNKEL (reference sequence). The ends were cut back, 8 bases at V and 0 bases at J, with 14 bases in the middle. This CDR3 has 14 amino acids. As for this clone: Its antigen is undetermined.

Profiled with immunoSEQ multiplex PCR; TCRdb holds only in-frame clones, not every one. Of 120,000 to 150,000 clones detected, just over 90% appear once; the ten largest clones hold around 1.9%. Overall study findings and caveats: Repertoires in all cases were sampled only once the peak T cell response had passed. Donors in the cohort were predominantly white British and more often female, and clonal diversity was possibly underestimated.

Sample: peripheral blood, taken on day 0 of AZD1222 vaccination. The sequence derives from an adult in good health. The chain recombines TRBV3-1 (or the pseudogene TRBV3-2) with TRBJ2-7, with a weak D call TRBD1 (5 bases). CDR3 sequence reads: CASSLDSYSYEQYF. For the CDR3, the DNA is TGTGCCAGCTCTCTCGACAGCTACTCCTACGAGCAGTACTTC.